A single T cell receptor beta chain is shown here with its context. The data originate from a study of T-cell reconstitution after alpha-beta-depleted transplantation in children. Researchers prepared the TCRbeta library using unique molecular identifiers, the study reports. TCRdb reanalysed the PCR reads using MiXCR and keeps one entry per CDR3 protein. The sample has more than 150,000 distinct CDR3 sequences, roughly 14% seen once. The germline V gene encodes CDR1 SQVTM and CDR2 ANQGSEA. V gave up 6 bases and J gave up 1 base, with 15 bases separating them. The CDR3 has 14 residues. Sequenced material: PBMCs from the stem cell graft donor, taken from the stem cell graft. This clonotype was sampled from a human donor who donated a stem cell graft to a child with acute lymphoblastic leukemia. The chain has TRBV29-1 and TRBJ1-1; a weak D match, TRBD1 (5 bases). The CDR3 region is CSVLGALGNTEAFF. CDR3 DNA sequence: TGCAGCGTCCTAGGGGCGCTGGGGAACACTGAAGCTTTCTTT.